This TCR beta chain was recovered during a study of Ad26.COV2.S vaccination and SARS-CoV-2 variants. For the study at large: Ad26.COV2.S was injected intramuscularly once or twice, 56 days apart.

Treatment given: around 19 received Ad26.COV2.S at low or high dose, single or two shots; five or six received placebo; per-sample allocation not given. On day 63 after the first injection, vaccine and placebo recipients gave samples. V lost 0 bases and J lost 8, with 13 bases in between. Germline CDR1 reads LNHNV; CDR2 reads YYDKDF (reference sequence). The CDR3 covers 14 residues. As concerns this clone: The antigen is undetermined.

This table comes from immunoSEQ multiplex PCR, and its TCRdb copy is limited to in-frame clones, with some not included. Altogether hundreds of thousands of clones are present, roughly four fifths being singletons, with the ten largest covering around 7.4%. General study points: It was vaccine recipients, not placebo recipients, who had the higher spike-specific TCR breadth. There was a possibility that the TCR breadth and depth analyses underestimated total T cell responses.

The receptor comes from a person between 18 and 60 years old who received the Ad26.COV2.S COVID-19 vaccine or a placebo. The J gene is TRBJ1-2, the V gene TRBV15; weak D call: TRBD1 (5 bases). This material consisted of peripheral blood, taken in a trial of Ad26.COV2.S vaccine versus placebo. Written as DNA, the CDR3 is TGTGCCACCAGCAGAGATCTGACAGAAGGGGGCTACACCTTC. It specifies CATSRDLTEGGYTF.